The T cell receptor beta chain described here comes from a study of OX40 agonist ivuxolimab in advanced cancers. Profiling relied on immunoSEQ multiplex PCR, and the TCRdb table lists in-frame clones only, not all of them. The sample includes roughly 66,000 clones, around 83% of them seen just once. This sample comprised CD4+ or CD8+ T cells sorted from blood, obtained in a trial of the OX40 agonist ivuxolimab. The source is an adult with an advanced solid tumor such as melanoma, head and neck, liver or kidney cancer.

CDR3 sequence (DNA): TGCGCCAGCAGCACCAGGGGGAGGACAGATACGCAGTATTTT. This gives the protein CASSTRGRTDTQYF. This sequence joins TRBV4-1 and TRBJ2-3, with a tentative D call TRBD1 (7 bases). The CDR3 sequence is 14 residues long. CDR1 and CDR2 from the germline V gene are MGHRA and YSYEKL. Trimming cost V 5 bases and J 3 bases, with 12 bases left between them.